Listed below are T cell receptor beta chains from one sample, sequenced in a study of shared clonotypes between healthy human individuals. Clones were read by immunoSEQ multiplex PCR, and TCRdb kept only the in-frame ones, dropping some. The profile shows some 95,000 clones, around 67% of them singletons. Sequencing was carried out using memory CD8+ T cells sorted from blood. The source of these receptors is a man under 40 in good health. CDR3s leave out the opening cysteine and the closing phenylalanine or tryptophan. The order of the fields is J gene, D gene, V gene, CDR3 protein. The D gene is left open where the match is weak.

TRBJ2-5 - TRBV28 ASSFRGEEETQY
TRBJ2-7 TRBD1 TRBV29-1 SVPGQGEQY
TRBJ1-3 - TRBV6-1 ASSEAGNTIY
TRBJ2-6 - TRBV7-9 ASRTGNGANVLT
TRBJ1-1 - TRBV7-9 ASSLWEHTEAF
TRBJ2-5 TRBD1 TRBV11-2 ASSLWTGETQY
TRBJ2-5 - TRBV11-2 ASSLGTTETQY
TRBJ2-1 - TRBV2 ASSPSGPLQF
TRBJ2-5 TRBD1 TRBV5-6 ASSFGQGAETQY
TRBJ2-1 TRBD2 TRBV5-1 ASSLLAGGPNEQF
TRBJ2-7 TRBD2 TRBV9 ASSATLAAYEQY
TRBJ1-1 TRBD1 TRBV7-9 ASSYRQGTIFEAF
TRBJ2-1 - TRBV5-1 ASSIAGTNNEQF
TRBJ2-7 - TRBV28 ASSGAFAQY
TRBJ2-7 - TRBV5-4 ASRWSGASEQY
TRBJ2-7 TRBD2 TRBV10-3 AIRGTSGYEQY
TRBJ2-1 TRBD2 TRBV18 ASSPPGLAGINEQF
TRBJ2-7 - TRBV7-8 ASSGGGALRYEQY
TRBJ2-1 - TRBV28 ASSTNYYTFPRALGNNEQF
TRBJ2-7 - TRBV11-2 ASSLGGDSSYEQY
TRBJ2-5 - TRBV18 ASSPEPGVGETQY
TRBJ2-3 - TRBV9 ASSARGPDTQY
TRBJ2-7 TRBD2 TRBV27 ASSRTAGAFYEQY
TRBJ1-4 - TRBV28 ASSSPLDTIPLQGEKLF
TRBJ2-3 - TRBV11-2 ASSLKVGTSTDTQY
TRBJ1-5 - TRBV4-1 ASSQDMGSNQPQH
TRBJ2-1 TRBD2 TRBV7-2 ASSLGGLAGVREQF
TRBJ2-5 - TRBV5-1 ASSLEIQETQY
TRBJ2-7 TRBD1 TRBV5-1 ASSLTGGIHEQY
TRBJ2-1 TRBD2 TRBV6-4 ASSPAEREAVNEQF
TRBJ2-1 - TRBV6-1 ASSPPRENNEQF
TRBJ2-1 TRBD2 TRBV2 ASSERWQREYEQF
TRBJ1-1 TRBD1 TRBV30 AWSVPPGQGARRTEAF
TRBJ2-7 TRBD2 TRBV2 ASSYSGRWYEQY
TRBJ1-2 - TRBV2 ASSEGGANYGYT